This T cell receptor (beta chain) was documented in a study of cytomegalovirus exposure and HLA in healthy donors (dated by TCRdb to the late 2010s). Study-level background: According to an earlier analysis of several hundred of the donors, some 180 million T cells yielded 90 million to 140 million unique TCR beta sequences and about 280 Gb of sequence data. The study aimed to test whether cataloging public T cell receptors could reveal signatures of past pathogen exposure. All discovery cohort repertoires had been generated using a single sequencing platform. An earlier analysis of nearly 600 of the donors applied high-throughput TCR beta sequencing to assess whether each TCR beta V gene segment acted as functional or pseudogenic. Donor age, sex, ethnicity and CMV serostatus were collected together with the repertoire data. Both class I and class II loci were covered by HLA typing, at four-digit resolution. A few DR-DQ haplotypes were handled as single units for association and clustering because linkage in the cohort was strong. The number of typed donors differed by locus: 629-630 for A, B, C, DRB1 and DQB1; about 520 for DQA1; approximately 600 for DPA1; and around 490 for DPB1. Rather than drawing on any new phenotypic data, the later analysis identified candidate immune exposures from TCR beta sequences and the way those sequences occurred across donors. To predict cytomegalovirus infection status, the study brought together high-throughput TCR immunosequencing, statistical association of individual TCRs with disease status, and machine learning. The T cell repertoires of 666 subjects were profiled by immunosequencing and related to cytomegalovirus serostatus. An early release covering roughly 580 HLA-typed donors comprised approximately 290 gigabases of sequencing data and around 85 million unique TCR sequences. In a later genetic analysis, genome-wide SNP genotypes for about 55% of the roughly 700 donors were used, and that subset was treated as a discovery cohort. Among 350 to 400 genotyped donors of the cohort, an average of around 240,000 unique TCR beta nucleotide sequences were sequenced per donor, roughly 20% of them non-productive. A separate validation cohort of approximately 130 different subjects was used in addition to the 666-subject first cohort. To study patterns of TCR occurrence, a later analysis re-analyzed previously published TCR beta repertoires from 550 to 800 donors and added high-resolution HLA genotyping. Of the 398 genotyped donors, approximately 83% fell in the genetic ancestry cluster associated with self-reported Caucasian donors. Study-wide findings and limitations: Because some donors lacked HLA typing at each locus, the association tests relied only on the typed subset. A later analysis found that most CMV-associated TCR beta chains appeared HLA-restricted, with HLA associations seemingly driven largely by CMV exposure. Most TCR sequences were observed very rarely across donors, whereas some public TCRs were present in many individuals. The classifier was reported to diagnose cytomegalovirus status with high specificity and sensitivity in both the original and validation cohorts. An association between a missense DCLRE1C variant and V-gene and J-gene trimming of TCR beta chains was found in a later genetic analysis and replicated in an independent cohort. According to a later genetic analysis, donors in an Asian-associated ancestry cluster had fewer N-insertions in productive TCRs than the roughly 670-donor mean. It was suggested by the authors that the approach could potentially be generalized to other disease states and immunological phenotypes. A further reported finding was that TCR beta sequences accurately predicted the HLA-A and HLA-B alleles for most subjects in the first cohort. A total of 150 to 200 TCR beta chains were listed by the study as associated with cytomegalovirus. In a later analysis, TCR association rates were found to vary across HLA loci, with the most associated TCRs seen for DRB1 alleles and the fewest for HLA-C alleles. Immune exposure information for the cohort was limited to CMV serostatus. Some IMGT-functional V segments, including TRBV6-2 and TRBV6-3, could not be distinguished by the 87-base-pair reads and were therefore excluded. The cohort was sequenced for TCR beta chains only, and without alpha or paired-chain data the features that could be detected were limited. Several of the top co-occurrence clusters appeared to be linked to parvovirus B19, influenza, CMV and Epstein-Barr virus, according to a later analysis. In vitro tests confirmed that a few of the cytomegalovirus-associated TCR beta chains recognize cytomegalovirus antigens. The sequencing pipeline was judged likely to have produced a cluster of highly shared sequence variants as a technical artifact. In a later analysis, HLA-associated TCR beta chains were found to be more clonally expanded and to have lower generation probabilities than equally common non-associated chains. An earlier analysis of around 600 of the donors showed that most TCR beta V segments appeared in productive rearrangements either about 87% or about 30% of the time, which broadly matched IMGT annotations. Roughly uniform sequencing depth across donors was assumed in presence/absence analyses, although this assumption may not hold. When HLA alleles, especially DR and DQ, strongly co-occurred, TCR associations were difficult to assign to individual alleles. At a false discovery rate of 0.05, a later analysis linked fewer than 20,000 TCR beta sequences to specific HLA alleles. Correlated functional status among segregating V segments might be attributable to linkage disequilibrium, but an unknown experimental factor could not be ruled out. Because counts were too low, roughly 16 rarely observed V segments, including chromosome 9 orphons, were excluded from the earlier analysis of under 650 of the donors.

Turning to this clone: The clone's antigen remains unknown. There are no base qualities to consult, and no much larger clone falls within one base.

The library was produced with the immunoSEQ multiplex PCR assay. For the multiplex PCR, a mixture combining 60 forward primers for TCR Vbeta segments and 13 reverse primers for TCR Jbeta segments was used. The CDR3 region of rearranged TCR beta genes was amplified from genomic DNA with a multiplex PCR assay. Amplified TCR beta libraries were sequenced as 87-base-pair reads on the Illumina HiSeq System. In the paper's pipeline: Across the 600 to 700 repertoires, a later analysis counted some 80 million unique TCR beta chains, roughly 11 million of which were shared by at least two donors. A nearest-neighbor algorithm error-corrected the raw reads and collapsed the reads into unique sequences, merging closely related sequences to remove PCR and sequencing errors. Alignment of CDR3 sequences to IMGT reference sequences was used to assign V, D and J gene segments. For a sequence to be retained, at least a six-nucleotide match to both a V gene segment and a J gene segment was required. A rearrangement was called productive if the CDR3 had no stop codons and remained in frame with V and J, and every other rearrangement was called non-productive. CDR3 was defined by IMGT convention, running from the second conserved V-encoded cysteine to the conserved J-encoded phenylalanine. In an earlier analysis of 587 of the donors, sequences lacking an unambiguous match to a single V gene segment were excluded. An earlier analysis of 550 to 650 of the donors classified V segments as functional when productive rearrangements were above 56.7% and as segregating when the standard deviation between donors was above 5%. A statistical classification framework was developed to diagnose cytomegalovirus status using the catalog of TCR beta chain sequences. In a later analysis, TCR nucleotide sequences were compared against IMGT/GENE-DB human TR gene sequences so that V and J genes could be assigned. In a later analysis, CDR3 sequences and most-parsimonious VDJ recombination scenarios were assigned using the TCRdist pipeline. In a later analysis, each TCR beta chain was defined by its CDR3 amino acid sequence together with its V-gene family, and reads lacking a unique V-gene family were excluded. In a later analysis, around 600 highly shared, low-generation-probability nucleotide sequences were removed to address suspected cross-contamination and a sequencing artifact. In a later analysis, a clonal expansion index for each public chain was calculated from normalized within-repertoire ranks of inferred template counts. A later analysis computed generation probabilities with a VDJ recombination model fitted to out-of-frame rearrangements, and checked the results against IGoR. A later analysis scored TCR-TCR, TCR-HLA and TCR-CMV co-occurrence with hypergeometric tests, applying a repertoire-size bias correction to TCR pairs. In a later analysis, false discovery rates were estimated by permuting HLA or CMV assignments 20 times. In a later analysis, co-occurring TCRs were grouped using DBSCAN, with TCRdist sequence similarity added in when clustering inside HLA-allele-positive subsets. For co-occurrence clustering, repertoires with fewer than 30,000 or more than 120,000 public chains were excluded, along with 4 to 6 repertoires with anomalous nucleotide sharing. Not all clones reach the TCRdb copy of this immuneACCESS table, which keeps in-frame sequences only. Checked studies attribute under half of the gap to unresolved V genes and leave the rest unexplained. D and trimming come from the DNA, and the V and J calls and clone size come from that table. The sample includes 110,000 or so clones, with approximately 76% observed a single time. The ten largest make up 15% to 20% of the sample.

V lost 2 bases and J lost 7 bases, and the count of bases not matched to a germline gene is 5. Looking up the germline V gene yields CDR1 SGHTA and CDR2 FQGNSA. The CDR3 runs 16 residues from the cysteine to the phenylalanine. The read is trimmed to its CDR3 DNA, 48 bases read in frame from base 1. The cohort consisted of more than 650 healthy bone marrow donors. At the time of sampling, every cohort member was nominally healthy, though immune exposures that went unrecorded were likely present. The donor tested CMV seropositive and was one of the 289 seropositive cohort members. Each donor provided a peripheral blood sample, and peripheral blood mononuclear cells were used for TCR beta sequencing. The Qiagen DNeasy Blood Extraction Kit was used to extract genomic DNA from the blood cell samples.

Here the chain combines TRBV7-2 and TRBJ2-1; a stretch of 13 junction bases matches TRBD2. The sequence derives from a man aged 50 to 59 in good health and CMV-seropositive. Sequenced: PBMCs. DNA sequence: TGTGCCAGCAGCTTATGGACTAGCGGGAGAGTAAATGAGCAGTTCTTC. Its protein reads: CASSLWTSGRVNEQFF.